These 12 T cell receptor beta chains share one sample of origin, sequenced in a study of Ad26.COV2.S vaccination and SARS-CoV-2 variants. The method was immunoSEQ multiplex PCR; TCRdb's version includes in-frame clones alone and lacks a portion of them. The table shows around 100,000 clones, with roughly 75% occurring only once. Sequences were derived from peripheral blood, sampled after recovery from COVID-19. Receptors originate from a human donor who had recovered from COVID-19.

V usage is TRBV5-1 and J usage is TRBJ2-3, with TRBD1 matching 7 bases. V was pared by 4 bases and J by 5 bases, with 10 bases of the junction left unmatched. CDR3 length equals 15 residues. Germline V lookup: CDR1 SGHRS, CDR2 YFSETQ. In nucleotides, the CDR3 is TGCGCCAGCAGCCATGATGGGACAGCATTAGATACGCAGTATTTT. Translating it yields CASSHDGTALDTQYF.

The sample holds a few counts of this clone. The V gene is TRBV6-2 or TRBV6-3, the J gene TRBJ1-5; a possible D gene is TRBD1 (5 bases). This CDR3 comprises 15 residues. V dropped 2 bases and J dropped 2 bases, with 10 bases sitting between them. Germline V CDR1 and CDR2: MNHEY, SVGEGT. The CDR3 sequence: CASSYGGVGNQPQHF. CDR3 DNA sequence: TGTGCCAGCAGTTACGGGGGTGTGGGCAATCAGCCCCAGCATTTT.

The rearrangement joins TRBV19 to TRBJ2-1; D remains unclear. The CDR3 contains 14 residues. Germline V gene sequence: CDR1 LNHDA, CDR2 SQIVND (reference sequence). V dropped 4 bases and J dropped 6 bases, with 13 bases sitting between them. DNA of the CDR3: TGTGCCAGTAGTAGGCAGATGAGTAGCAATGAGCAGTTCTTC. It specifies CASSRQMSSNEQFF.

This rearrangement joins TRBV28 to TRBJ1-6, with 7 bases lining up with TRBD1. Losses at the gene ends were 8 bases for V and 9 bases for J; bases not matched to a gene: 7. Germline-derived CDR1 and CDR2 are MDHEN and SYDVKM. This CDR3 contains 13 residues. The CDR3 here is CASGLDRLSPLHF. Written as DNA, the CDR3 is TGTGCCAGCGGGTTGGACAGGCTTTCACCCCTCCACTTT.

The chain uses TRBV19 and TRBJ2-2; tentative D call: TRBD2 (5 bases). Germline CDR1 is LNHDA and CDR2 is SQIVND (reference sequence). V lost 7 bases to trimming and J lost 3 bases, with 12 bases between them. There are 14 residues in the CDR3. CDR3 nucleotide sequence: TGTGCCAGTAAATCTAGCTGGGACACCGGGGAGCTGTTTTTT. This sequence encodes CASKSSWDTGELFF.

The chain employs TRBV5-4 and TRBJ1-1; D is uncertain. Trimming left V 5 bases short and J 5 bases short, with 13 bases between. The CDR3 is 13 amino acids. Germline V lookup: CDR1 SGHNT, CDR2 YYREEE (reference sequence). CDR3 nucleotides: TGTGCCAGCAGTGTCGGGAGGAGGACTGAAGCTTTCTTT. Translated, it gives CASSVGRRTEAFF.

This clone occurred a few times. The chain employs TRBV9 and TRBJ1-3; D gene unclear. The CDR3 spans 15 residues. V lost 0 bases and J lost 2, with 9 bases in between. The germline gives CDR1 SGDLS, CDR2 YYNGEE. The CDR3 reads CASSVGVAAGNTIYF. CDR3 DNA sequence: TGTGCCAGCAGCGTAGGCGTGGCAGCTGGAAACACCATATATTTT.

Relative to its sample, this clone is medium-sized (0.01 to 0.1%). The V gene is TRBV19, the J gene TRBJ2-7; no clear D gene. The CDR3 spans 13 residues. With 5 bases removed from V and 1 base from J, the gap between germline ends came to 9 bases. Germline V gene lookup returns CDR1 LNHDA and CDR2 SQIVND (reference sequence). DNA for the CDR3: TGTGCCAGTAGTCCGACCGTTTCCTACGAGCAGTACTTC. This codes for CASSPTVSYEQYF.

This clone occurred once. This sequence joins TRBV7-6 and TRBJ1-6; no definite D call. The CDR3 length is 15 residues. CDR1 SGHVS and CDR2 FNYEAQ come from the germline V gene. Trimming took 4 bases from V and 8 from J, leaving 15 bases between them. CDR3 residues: CASSSRSLGDSPLHF. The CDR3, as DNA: TGTGCCAGCAGCTCTAGGTCCCTGGGTGATTCACCCCTCCACTTT.

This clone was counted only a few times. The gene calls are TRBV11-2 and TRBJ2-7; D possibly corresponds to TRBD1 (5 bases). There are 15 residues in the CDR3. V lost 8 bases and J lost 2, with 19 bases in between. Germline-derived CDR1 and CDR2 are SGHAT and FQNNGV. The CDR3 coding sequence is TGTGCCAGCTCTTTGGGCCCGGCAGGGACCTACGAGCAGTACTTC. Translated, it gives CASSLGPAGTYEQYF.

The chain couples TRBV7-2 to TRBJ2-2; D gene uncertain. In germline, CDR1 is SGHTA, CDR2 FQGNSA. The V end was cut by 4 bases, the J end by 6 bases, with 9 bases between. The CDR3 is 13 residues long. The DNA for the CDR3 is TGTGCCAGCAGCTCCCATAATCCCGGGGAGCTGTTTTTT. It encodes CASSSHNPGELFF.

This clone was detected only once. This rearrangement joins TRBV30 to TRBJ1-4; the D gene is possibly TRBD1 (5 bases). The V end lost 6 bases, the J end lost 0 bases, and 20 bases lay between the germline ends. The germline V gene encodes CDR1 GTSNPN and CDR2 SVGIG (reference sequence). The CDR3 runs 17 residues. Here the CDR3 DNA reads TGTGCCTGCGAACGGGACGGAGCGTTTGCAACTAATGAAAAACTGTTTTTT. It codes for CACERDGAFATNEKLFF. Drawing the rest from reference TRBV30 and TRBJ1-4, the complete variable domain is SQTIHQWPATLVQPVGSPLSLECTVEGTSNPNLYWYRQAAGRGLQLLFYSVGIGQISSEVPQNLSASRPQDRQFILSSKKLLLSDSGFYLCACERDGAFATNEKLFFGSGTQLSVL.